This TCR beta chain was captured by sequencing in a study of blood T cell repertoires in COVID-19. Looking at the study overall: Samples representing acute and convalescent COVID-19 were sourced from the United States, Italy and Spain.

This clone has only one observation. Clones were sequenced by immunoSEQ multiplex PCR, and TCRdb holds only the in-frame ones, with some missing. The sample records about 260,000 clones, just under 85% being singletons. The CDR3 length is 15 residues. Trimming took 0 bases from V and 6 from J, leaving 12 bases between them. Germline lookup yields CDR1 SGHKS and CDR2 YYEKEE (reference sequence). V is TRBV5-5 and J is TRBJ2-2; possible D gene TRBD2, 5 bases. The source material was peripheral blood. The receptor's source is a woman of 80 years or more with acute or convalescent COVID-19. For the CDR3, the DNA is TGTGCCAGCAGCTTGGTCCGTTCTAGCTCCGGGGAGCTGTTTTTT. This sequence encodes CASSLVRSSSGELFF. The full variable domain, with the rest looked up from reference TRBV5-5 and TRBJ2-2, is DAGVTQSPTHLIKTRGQQVTLRCSPISGHKSVSWYQQVLGQGPQFIFQYYEKEERGRGNFPDRFSARQFPNYSSELNVNALLLGDSALYLCASSLVRSSSGELFFGEGSRLTVL.